A few counts support the clone carrying this T cell receptor (beta chain). The data originate from a study of blood T cell repertoires in COVID-19. Looking at the study overall: In each case, the material was cDNA or gDNA derived from T cells, B-cell-depleted T cells, or PBMCs.

CDR1 SGHNT and CDR2 YENEEA come from the germline V gene. This CDR3 has 16 amino acids. The V and J ends lost 4 bases and 3 bases, in that order; junction bases with no gene match: 7. Method: immunoSEQ multiplex PCR; TCRdb's copy keeps in-frame clones and lacks some. Among 130,000 or so clones listed, approximately 89% were seen once. The clonotype comes from a man aged 55 to 70 with active or convalescent COVID-19. The sample taken for sequencing was peripheral blood. This chain joins TRBV11-3 and TRBJ2-1; 9 positions match TRBD1. In DNA, the CDR3 is TGTGCCAGCAGCTCAGGGGGGACAGGGAACTACAATGAGCAGTTCTTC. Its translation is CASSSGGTGNYNEQFF. Together with reference TRBV11-3 and TRBJ2-1, the CDR3 gives the full variable domain: EAGVVQSPRYKIIEKKQPVAFWCNPISGHNTLYWYLQNLGQGPELLIRYENEEAVDDSQLPKDRFSAERLKGVDSTLKIQPAELGDSAVYLCASSSGGTGNYNEQFFGPGTRLTVL.